The clone carrying this T cell receptor beta chain was seen at least ten times. Its antigen remains unknown. Unique molecular identifiers were affixed to single, distinct cDNA molecules. Using its own MiXCR run on the 5' RACE reads, TCRdb lists one record per CDR3 protein. The table includes over 100,000 distinct CDR3 sequences, approximately 14% detected once. The sample originates from a study of early T cells in non-severe SARS-CoV-2 infection. Study summary: Unpaired chains resulted from sequencing bulk RNA of unsorted whole blood.

General study points: Matches to VDJdb favored anti-spike CD8 responses and missed private and CD4 specificities.

Germline CDR1 LNHNV, CDR2 YYDKDF (reference sequence). This CDR3 is built from 16 residues. V trimming: 1 base; J trimming: 7 bases; junction bases outside the gene matches: 9. The chain recombines TRBV15 with TRBJ1-4; 7 nucleotides line up with TRBD1. This receptor was identified in an adult who was a healthcare worker with PCR-confirmed SARS-CoV-2 infection or an uninfected control (not recorded which). The sample taken for sequencing was whole blood. The CDR3 bases are TGTGCCACCAGCAGAGGGGTTAGGGGGCTCGTTGAAAAACTGTTTTTT. This translates into CATSRGVRGLVEKLFF.